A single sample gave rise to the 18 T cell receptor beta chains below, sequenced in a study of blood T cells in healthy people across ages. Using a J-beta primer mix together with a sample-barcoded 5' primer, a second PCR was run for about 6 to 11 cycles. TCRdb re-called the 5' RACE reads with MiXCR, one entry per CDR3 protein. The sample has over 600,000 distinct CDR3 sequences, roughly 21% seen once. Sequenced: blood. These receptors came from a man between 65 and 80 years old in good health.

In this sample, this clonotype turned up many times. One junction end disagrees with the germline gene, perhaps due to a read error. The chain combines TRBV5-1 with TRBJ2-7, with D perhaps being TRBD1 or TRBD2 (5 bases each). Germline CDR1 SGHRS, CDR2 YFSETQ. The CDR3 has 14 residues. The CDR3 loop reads CASSLGDGSYEQYF. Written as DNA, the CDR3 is TGTGCCAGCAGCTTGGGGGACGGATCCTACGAGCAGTACTTC.

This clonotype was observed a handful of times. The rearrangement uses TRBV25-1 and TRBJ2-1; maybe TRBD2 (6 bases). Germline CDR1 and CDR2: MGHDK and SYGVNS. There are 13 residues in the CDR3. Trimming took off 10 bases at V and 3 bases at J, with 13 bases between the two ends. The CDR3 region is CATHGGIYNEQFF. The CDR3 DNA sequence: TGTGCCACCCATGGCGGGATCTACAATGAGCAGTTCTTC.

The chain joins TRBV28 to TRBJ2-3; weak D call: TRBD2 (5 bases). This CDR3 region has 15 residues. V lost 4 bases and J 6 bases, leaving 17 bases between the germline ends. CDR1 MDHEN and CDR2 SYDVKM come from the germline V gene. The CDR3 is CASSSSDYRRDTQYF. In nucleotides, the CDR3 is TGTGCCAGCAGTTCCTCTGACTACCGGAGGGATACGCAGTATTTT.

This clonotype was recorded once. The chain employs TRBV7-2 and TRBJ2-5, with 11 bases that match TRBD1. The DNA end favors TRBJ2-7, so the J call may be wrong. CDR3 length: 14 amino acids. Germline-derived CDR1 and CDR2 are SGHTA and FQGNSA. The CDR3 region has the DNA TGTGCCAGCAGCGCGGACAGGGGGCGATACGAGCAGTACTTC. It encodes CASSADRGRYEQYF.

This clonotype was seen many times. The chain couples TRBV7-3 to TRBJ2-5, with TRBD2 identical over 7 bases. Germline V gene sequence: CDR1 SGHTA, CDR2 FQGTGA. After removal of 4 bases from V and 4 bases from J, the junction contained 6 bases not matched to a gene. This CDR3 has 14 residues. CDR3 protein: CASSSGLPGETQYF. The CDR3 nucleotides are TGTGCCAGCAGCTCGGGACTACCAGGAGAGACCCAGTACTTC.

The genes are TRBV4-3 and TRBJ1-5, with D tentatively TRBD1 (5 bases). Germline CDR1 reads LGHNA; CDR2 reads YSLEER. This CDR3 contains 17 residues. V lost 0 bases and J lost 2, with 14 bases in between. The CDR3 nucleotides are TGCGCCAGCAGCCAAGATATAACAGGACGTGGCAATCAGCCCCAGCATTTT. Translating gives CASSQDITGRGNQPQHF.

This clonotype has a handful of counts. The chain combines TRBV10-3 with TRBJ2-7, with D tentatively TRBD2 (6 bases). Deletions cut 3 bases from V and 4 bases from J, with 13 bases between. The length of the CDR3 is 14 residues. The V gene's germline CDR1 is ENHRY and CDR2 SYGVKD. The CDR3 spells CAISDPVRGYEQYF. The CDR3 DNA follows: TGTGCCATCAGTGACCCGGTCCGGGGGTACGAGCAGTACTTC.

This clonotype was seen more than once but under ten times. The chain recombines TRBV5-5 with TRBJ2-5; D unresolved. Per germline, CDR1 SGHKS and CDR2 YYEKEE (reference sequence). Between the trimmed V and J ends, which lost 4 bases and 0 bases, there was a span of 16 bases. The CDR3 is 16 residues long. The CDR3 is CASSPGPLVYQETQYF. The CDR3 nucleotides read TGTGCCAGCAGCCCCGGACCGTTGGTCTACCAAGAGACCCAGTACTTC. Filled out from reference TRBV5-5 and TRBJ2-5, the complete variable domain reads DAGVTQSPTHLIKTRGQQVTLRCSPISGHKSVSWYQQVLGQGPQFIFQYYEKEERGRGNFPDRFSARQFPNYSSELNVNALLLGDSALYLCASSPGPLVYQETQYFGPGTRLLVL.

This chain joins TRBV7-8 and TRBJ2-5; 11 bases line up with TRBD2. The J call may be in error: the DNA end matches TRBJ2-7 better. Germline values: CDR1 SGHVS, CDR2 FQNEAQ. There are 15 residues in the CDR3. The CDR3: CASSFTSGSWYEQYF. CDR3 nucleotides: TGTGCCAGCAGCTTTACTAGCGGGAGCTGGTACGAGCAGTACTTC.

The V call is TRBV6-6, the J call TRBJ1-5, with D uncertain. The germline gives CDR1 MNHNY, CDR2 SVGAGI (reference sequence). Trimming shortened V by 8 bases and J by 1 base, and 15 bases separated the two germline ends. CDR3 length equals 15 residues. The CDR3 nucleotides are TGTGCCAGCCACGAAGGATCTTGGAGCAATCAGCCCCAGCATTTT. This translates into CASHEGSWSNQPQHF.

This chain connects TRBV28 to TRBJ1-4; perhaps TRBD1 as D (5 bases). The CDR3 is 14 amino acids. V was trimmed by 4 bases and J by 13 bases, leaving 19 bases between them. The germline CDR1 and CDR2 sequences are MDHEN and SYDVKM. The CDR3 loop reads CASSSVRGLGGLFF. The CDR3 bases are TGTGCCAGCAGTTCTGTAAGGGGACTCGGGGGACTGTTTTTT.

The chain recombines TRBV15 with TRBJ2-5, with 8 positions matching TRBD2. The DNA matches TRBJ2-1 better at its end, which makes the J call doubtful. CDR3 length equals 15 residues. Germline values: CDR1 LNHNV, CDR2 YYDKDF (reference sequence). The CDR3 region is CATSREGGRYNEQFF. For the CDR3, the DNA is TGTGCCACCAGCAGAGAAGGCGGGAGGTACAATGAGCAGTTCTTC.

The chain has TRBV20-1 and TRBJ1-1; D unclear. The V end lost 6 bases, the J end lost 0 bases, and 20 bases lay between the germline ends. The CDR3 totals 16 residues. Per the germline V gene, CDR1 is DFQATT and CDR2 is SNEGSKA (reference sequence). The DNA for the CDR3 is TGCAGTGCCAGGATCTCTGATCTTAACCTGAACACTGAAGCTTTCTTT. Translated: CSARISDLNLNTEAFF.

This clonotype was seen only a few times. The CDR3 sequence is CATSDTGTSGNTDTQYF. The CDR3 DNA sequence: TGTGCCACCAGTGACACCGGGACTAGCGGAAACACAGATACGCAGTATTTT. V usage is TRBV24-1 and J usage is TRBJ2-3, with 11 positions matching TRBD2. V gave up 4 bases and J gave up 2 bases; unmatched junction bases: 7. CDR3 length: 17 amino acids. The germline CDR1 and CDR2 sequences are KGHDR and SFDVKD.

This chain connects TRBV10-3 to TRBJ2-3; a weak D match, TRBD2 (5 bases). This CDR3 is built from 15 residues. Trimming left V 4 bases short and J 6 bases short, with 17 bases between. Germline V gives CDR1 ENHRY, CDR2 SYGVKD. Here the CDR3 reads CAISGSGSFADTQYF. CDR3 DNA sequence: TGTGCCATCAGTGGTTCGGGGTCGTTTGCGGATACGCAGTATTTT.

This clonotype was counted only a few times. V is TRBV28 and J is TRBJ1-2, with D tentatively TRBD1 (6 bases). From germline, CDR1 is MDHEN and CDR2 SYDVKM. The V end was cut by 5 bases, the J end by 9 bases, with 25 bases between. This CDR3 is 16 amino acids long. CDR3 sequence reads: CASSIPNLGQRVRYTF. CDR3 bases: TGTGCCAGCAGTATCCCCAATCTAGGACAGAGGGTGCGCTACACCTTC.

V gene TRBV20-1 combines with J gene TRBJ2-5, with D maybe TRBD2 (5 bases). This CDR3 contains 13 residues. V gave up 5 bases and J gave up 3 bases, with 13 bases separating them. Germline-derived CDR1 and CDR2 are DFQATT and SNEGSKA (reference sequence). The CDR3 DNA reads TGCAGTGCTCCCGGGAAGAAGGAAGAGACCCAGTACTTC. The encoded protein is CSAPGKKEETQYF.

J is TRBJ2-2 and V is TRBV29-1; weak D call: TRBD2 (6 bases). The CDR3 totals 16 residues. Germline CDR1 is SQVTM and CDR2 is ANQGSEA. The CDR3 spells CSATGTGGSNTGELFF. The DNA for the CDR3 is TGCAGTGCTACCGGGACTGGCGGTTCGAACACCGGGGAGCTGTTTTTT.